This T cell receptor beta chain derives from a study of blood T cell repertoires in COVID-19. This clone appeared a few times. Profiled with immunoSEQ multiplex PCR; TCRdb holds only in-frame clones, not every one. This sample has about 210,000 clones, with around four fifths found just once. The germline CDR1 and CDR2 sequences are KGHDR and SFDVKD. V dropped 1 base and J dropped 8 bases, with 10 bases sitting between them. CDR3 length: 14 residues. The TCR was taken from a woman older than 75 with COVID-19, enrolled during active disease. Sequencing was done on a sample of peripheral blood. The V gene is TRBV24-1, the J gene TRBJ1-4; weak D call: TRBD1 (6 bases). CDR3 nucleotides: TGTGCCACCAGTGATTTTCCGGACAGCGAAAAACTGTTTTTT. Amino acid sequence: CATSDFPDSEKLFF.